The 23 T cell receptor beta chains below come from one sample, sequenced in a study of response to subunit inactivated influenza vaccine. TCRdb re-called the RT-PCR reads through MiXCR, storing one row per CDR3 protein. The table has about 570,000 distinct CDR3 sequences, 11% seen once. This same sample was also taken into another study, of T cells expressing NK-cell markers. From that study: Libraries used 5'RACE template switching adding universal primer site and UMIs.

Sequences were derived from PBMCs from blood, sampled on the day of vaccination. Receptors were obtained from a man aged 45-65 years who received an inactivated influenza vaccine.

This clonotype was counted many times. V usage is TRBV2 and J usage is TRBJ2-2; tentatively, D is TRBD1 (5 bases). Trimming removed 6 bases at V and 4 bases at J, with 15 bases between. Germline values: CDR1 SNHLY, CDR2 FYNNEI. There are 15 residues in the CDR3. CDR3: CASSKFDRPTGELFF. The CDR3 bases are TGTGCCAGCAGCAAATTCGACAGACCCACCGGGGAGCTGTTTTTT. Full variable domain (outside the CDR3, taken from reference TRBV2 and TRBJ2-2): EPEVTQTPSHQVTQMGQEVILRCVPISNHLYFYWYRQILGQKVEFLVSFYNNEISEKSEIFDDQFSVERPDGSNFTLKIRSTKLEDSAMYFCASSKFDRPTGELFFGEGSRLTVL.

The chain joins TRBV7-2 to TRBJ1-4; D is unclear. Trimming cost V 8 bases and J 4 bases, with 11 bases left between them. This CDR3 is built from 13 residues. Germline V gene data show CDR1 as SGHTA and CDR2 as FQGNSA. CDR3 in DNA: TGTGCCAGCGGTCCGAATTTTAATGAAAAACTGTTTTTT. It yields the protein CASGPNFNEKLFF.

This clonotype appeared a few times. This chain joins TRBV5-1 and TRBJ2-1; 9 positions match TRBD2. The CDR3 is 14 amino acids. The V and J ends lost 5 bases and 8 bases, in that order; junction bases with no gene match: 8. Per germline, CDR1 SGHRS and CDR2 YFSETQ. In DNA, the CDR3 is TGCGCCAGCAGTCGAGCGGGAGGTTTCGATGAGCAGTTCTTC. Translation gives CASSRAGGFDEQFF.

The rearrangement links TRBV11-1 to TRBJ2-2, with TRBD1 matching over 8 bases. The CDR3 covers 14 residues. CDR1 is SGHAT and CDR2 is FQDESV in the germline V gene (reference sequence). V dropped 1 base and J dropped 10; count of bases not matched to a gene: 5. CDR3 sequence reads: CASSLVGQGAELFF. The CDR3 DNA follows: TGTGCCAGCAGCTTAGTTGGTCAGGGGGCGGAGCTGTTTTTT. Drawing the rest from reference TRBV11-1 and TRBJ2-2, the complete variable domain is EAEVAQSPRYKITEKSQAVAFWCDPISGHATLYWYRQILGQGPELLVQFQDESVVDDSQLPKDRFSAERLKGVDSTLKIQPAELGDSAMYLCASSLVGQGAELFFGEGSRLTVL.

The table lists this clonotype with a few counts. This chain joins TRBV11-2 and TRBJ2-6; D unresolved. Per the germline V gene, CDR1 is SGHAT and CDR2 is FQNNGV. The CDR3 extends over 15 amino acids. V lost 5 bases and J 0 bases, leaving 8 bases between the germline ends. In DNA, the CDR3 is TGTGCCAGCAGCCCTGTACACTCTGGGGCCAACGTCCTGACTTTC. Encoded protein: CASSPVHSGANVLTF.

The chain uses TRBV7-9 and TRBJ2-5; D gene unclear. This CDR3 comprises 14 residues. V dropped 7 bases and J dropped 2 bases, with 14 bases sitting between them. Germline CDR1 reads SEHNR; CDR2 reads FQNEAQ (reference sequence). The CDR3 loop is CASITGLTQETQYF. Written as DNA, the CDR3 is TGTGCCAGCATCACCGGCTTAACACAAGAGACCCAGTACTTC.

The chain combines TRBV3-1 with TRBJ2-3, with 13 positions matching TRBD2. The CDR3 totals 17 residues. Germline V lookup: CDR1 LGHDT, CDR2 YNNKEL (reference sequence). The junction had 6 bases not matched to a gene; V was cut back by 4 bases and J by 2 bases. CDR3 DNA: TGTGCCAGCAGCCCATGGACTAGCGGGGGCCACACAGATACGCAGTATTTT. Its translation is CASSPWTSGGHTDTQYF.

This clonotype was observed at least ten times. V gene TRBV7-2 combines with J gene TRBJ2-3; 11 nucleotides line up with TRBD2. With V trimmed by 1 base and J by 3 bases, 3 bases remained unmatched. From germline, CDR1 is SGHTA and CDR2 FQGNSA. The CDR3 totals 16 residues. CDR3 region: CASSLVASGGTDTQYF. The CDR3 bases are TGTGCCAGCAGCTTAGTTGCTAGCGGGGGGACAGATACGCAGTATTTT.

In its sample, this clonotype was seen a few times. The chain combines TRBV6-5 with TRBJ2-1; D not certain. Trimming shortened V by 0 bases and J by 9 bases, and 9 bases separated the two germline ends. The CDR3 consists of 13 residues. The germline V gene has CDR1 MNHEY and CDR2 SVGAGI. CDR3: CASSYSPLSEQFF. In DNA form, the CDR3 reads TGTGCCAGCAGTTACTCCCCCCTCAGTGAGCAGTTCTTC.

This clonotype was detected a few times. The chain couples TRBV7-8 to TRBJ2-1; perhaps TRBD2 as D (6 bases). This CDR3 region has 17 residues. V was trimmed by 4 bases and J by 3 bases, leaving 19 bases between them. Germline V CDR1 and CDR2: SGHVS, FQNEAQ. CDR3: CASSSGLPGRDYNEQFF. As DNA, the CDR3 is TGTGCCAGCAGCTCCGGACTACCCGGGCGAGACTACAATGAGCAGTTCTTC.

This clonotype came up a few times. The genes are TRBV9 and TRBJ2-5; no clear D. Germline V lookup: CDR1 SGDLS, CDR2 YYNGEE. The V and J ends lost 3 bases and 5 bases respectively, with 11 bases between them. The CDR3 spans 13 residues. The CDR3 region has the DNA TGTGCCAGCAGCGCCGAGTACCGGGAGACCCAGTACTTC. The encoded protein is CASSAEYRETQYF.

The chain joins TRBV20-1 to TRBJ2-3; TRBD2 aligns across 7 bases. This CDR3 is built from 14 residues. The V segment lost 6 bases and the J segment 1 base; nucleotides outside the gene matches: 7. The germline V gene has CDR1 DFQATT and CDR2 SNEGSKA (reference sequence). CDR3 amino acids: CSARTSVGTDTQYF. CDR3 DNA: TGCAGTGCCCGAACTAGCGTCGGCACAGATACGCAGTATTTT.

The chain carries TRBV4-2 and TRBJ1-1; D is uncertain. The CDR3 extends over 15 amino acids. CDR1 is LGHNA, CDR2 YNFKEQ, per germline. The germline V and J ends were trimmed by 1 base and 0 bases, with 9 bases remaining between them. This chain's CDR3 is CASSQVGQMNTEAFF. The CDR3 DNA follows: TGTGCCAGCAGCCAAGTGGGTCAGATGAACACTGAAGCTTTCTTT.

This clonotype has ten or more counts. The chain joins TRBV27 to TRBJ2-1; D may be TRBD2 (6 bases). The CDR3 spans 14 residues. Looked up from germline, CDR1 is MNHEY and CDR2 is SMNVEV (reference sequence). V lost 7 bases and J lost 8, with 18 bases in between. CDR3 loop: CASKDGTFPDEQFF. CDR3 in DNA: TGTGCCAGCAAGGATGGGACTTTCCCGGATGAGCAGTTCTTC.

A few counts support this clonotype. This chain connects TRBV20-1 to TRBJ2-3; 9 bases align to TRBD2. CDR3 length equals 14 residues. CDR1 is DFQATT and CDR2 is SNEGSKA in the germline V gene (reference sequence). V dropped 6 bases and J dropped 6; count of bases not matched to a gene: 10. Here the CDR3 DNA reads TGCAGTGCCAGGGGCGGGGGGGCTGTCGATACGCAGTATTTT. Amino acids: CSARGGGAVDTQYF.

This clonotype was picked up a small number of times. The chain uses TRBV7-2 and TRBJ1-2, with a tentative D call TRBD1 (5 bases). Trimming took 0 bases from V and 5 from J, leaving 13 bases between them. CDR1 SGHTA and CDR2 FQGNSA come from the germline V gene. The CDR3 has 15 amino acids. The CDR3 spells CASSLAGGLKYGYTF. For the CDR3, the DNA is TGTGCCAGCAGCTTAGCCGGGGGGTTGAAGTATGGCTACACCTTC.

V and J are TRBV15 and TRBJ2-2, with D tentatively TRBD2 (5 bases). Trimming took 3 bases from V and 12 from J, leaving 8 bases between them. Per germline, CDR1 LNHNV and CDR2 YYDKDF (reference sequence). The CDR3 contains 11 residues. CDR3 in amino acids: CATSRGVKLFF. The CDR3 coding sequence is TGTGCCACCAGCAGGGGAGTTAAGCTGTTTTTT.

This clonotype appeared many times. The chain uses TRBV28 and TRBJ2-1; tentatively, D is TRBD1 (6 bases). V lost 4 bases, J lost 0 bases, and 13 bases lay in between. CDR1 and CDR2 (germline): MDHEN, SYDVKM. The CDR3 length is 16 residues. Here the CDR3 DNA reads TGTGCCAGCAGTTCCACAGGGATTAGCTCCTACAATGAGCAGTTCTTC. It yields the protein CASSSTGISSYNEQFF.

This clonotype was detected a few times. The chain employs TRBV27 and TRBJ1-5; D is unclear. This CDR3 is 14 amino acids long. The germline V gene encodes CDR1 MNHEY and CDR2 SMNVEV (reference sequence). V lost 4 bases to trimming and J lost 1 base, with 8 bases between them. The DNA of the CDR3 is TGTGCCAGCAGTTCCCGATTGAGCAATCAGCCCCAGCATTTT. It translates to CASSSRLSNQPQHF.

This clonotype was counted at least ten times. The CDR3 DNA reads as TGTGCCAGCAGTCCCAGGGAAGATAGCAATCAGCCCCAGCATTTT. It is translated as CASSPREDSNQPQHF. The chain uses TRBV12-3 or TRBV12-4 and TRBJ1-5; tentatively, D is TRBD1 (5 bases). Trimming shortened V by 5 bases and J by 0 bases, and 11 bases separated the two germline ends. CDR3 length equals 15 residues.

The table lists this clonotype with many counts. The chain uses TRBV20-1 and TRBJ2-5, with 7 nucleotides matching TRBD2. The CDR3 is 14 residues long. V shed 3 bases, J shed 7 bases, and the junction held 11 bases outside the gene matches. Germline values: CDR1 DFQATT, CDR2 SNEGSKA (reference sequence). The CDR3 is CSARDSGPAATQYF. Here the CDR3 DNA reads TGCAGTGCTAGGGATAGCGGGCCAGCGGCGACCCAGTACTTC.

As to this clonotype: The junction departs from the called germline gene at one end, perhaps through a read error. This rearrangement joins TRBV7-8 to TRBJ2-5, with D perhaps matching TRBD2 (6 bases). There are 12 residues in the CDR3. Germline V gives CDR1 SGHVS, CDR2 FQNEAQ. For the CDR3, the DNA is TGTGCCAGCAGCATCCCGGACGGACGCGGGGACTTC. This encodes CASSIPDGRGDF.

This clonotype appeared a few times. The chain employs TRBV4-2 and TRBJ2-7; 7 nucleotides align to TRBD2. With V trimmed by 1 base and J by 5 bases, 5 bases remained unmatched. Germline assignment: CDR1 LGHNA and CDR2 YNFKEQ. The CDR3 consists of 14 residues. The CDR3 region has the DNA TGTGCCAGCAGCCAAGGCGCCGGGACTAACGAGCAGTACTTC. Its protein product is CASSQGAGTNEQYF.